This T cell receptor beta chain was recovered during a study of CD8 T cells in Susac syndrome. Trimming took 6 bases from V and 7 from J, leaving 19 bases between them. Germline V gene lookup returns CDR1 SQVTM and CDR2 ANQGSEA. The CDR3 extends over 13 amino acids. TEMRA cells were enriched by FACS, while CD8+ and CD4+ T cells were obtained through a negative isolation that was performed magnetically. Reverse transcription of about 0.45 to 1 ug RNA was performed with random hexamers. TCRdb re-derived calls from the immunoSEQ multiplex PCR reads in MiXCR, one entry per CDR3 protein. This sample has about 140,000 distinct CDR3 sequences; roughly 95% occur once, and the top ten carry approximately 0.12%.

Specimen: CD4+ T cells from PBMCs. This TCR was recovered from a human donor with multiple sclerosis. V and J are TRBV29-1 and TRBJ2-7; either TRBD1 or TRBD2 may fit D (5 bases each). CDR3 bases: TGCAGCGTGAGGGGCAGGAGTGGATTGGAGCAGTACTTC. Translated: CSVRGRSGLEQYF.